Sequencing of this TCR beta chain was carried out in a study of blood T cell repertoires in COVID-19. About the research overall: T cells, B-cell-depleted T cells, or PBMCs supplied cDNA or gDNA.

Here immunoSEQ multiplex PCR was the method, and the copy in TCRdb shows in-frame clones only, minus some. The sample has around 330,000 clones, 88% seen once. V was pared by 4 bases and J by 8 bases, with 7 bases of the junction left unmatched. Per the germline V gene, CDR1 is SGHRS and CDR2 is YFSETQ. This CDR3 spans 15 amino acids. The source material was peripheral blood. The TCR originated in a woman between 50 and 59 years old with active or convalescent COVID-19. The V gene is TRBV5-1, the J gene TRBJ2-1; 12 nucleotides line up with TRBD1. CDR3 bases: TGCGCCAGCAGCCAAAGGGGACAGGGGGCCGATGAGCAGTTCTTC. The encoded protein is CASSQRGQGADEQFF.